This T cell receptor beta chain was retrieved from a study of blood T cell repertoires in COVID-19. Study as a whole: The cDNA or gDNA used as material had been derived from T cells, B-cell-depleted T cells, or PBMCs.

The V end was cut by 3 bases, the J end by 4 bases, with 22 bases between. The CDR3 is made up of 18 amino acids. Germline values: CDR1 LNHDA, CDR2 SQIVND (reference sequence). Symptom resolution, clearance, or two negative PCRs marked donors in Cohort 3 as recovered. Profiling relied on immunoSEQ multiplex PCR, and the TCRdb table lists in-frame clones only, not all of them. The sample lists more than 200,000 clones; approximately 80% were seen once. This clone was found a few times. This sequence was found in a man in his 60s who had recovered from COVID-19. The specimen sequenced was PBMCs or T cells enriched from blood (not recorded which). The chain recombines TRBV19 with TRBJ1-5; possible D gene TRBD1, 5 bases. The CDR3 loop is CASSIGWGEQPWNQPQHF. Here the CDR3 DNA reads TGTGCCAGTAGTATTGGCTGGGGGGAGCAACCCTGGAATCAGCCCCAGCATTTT.